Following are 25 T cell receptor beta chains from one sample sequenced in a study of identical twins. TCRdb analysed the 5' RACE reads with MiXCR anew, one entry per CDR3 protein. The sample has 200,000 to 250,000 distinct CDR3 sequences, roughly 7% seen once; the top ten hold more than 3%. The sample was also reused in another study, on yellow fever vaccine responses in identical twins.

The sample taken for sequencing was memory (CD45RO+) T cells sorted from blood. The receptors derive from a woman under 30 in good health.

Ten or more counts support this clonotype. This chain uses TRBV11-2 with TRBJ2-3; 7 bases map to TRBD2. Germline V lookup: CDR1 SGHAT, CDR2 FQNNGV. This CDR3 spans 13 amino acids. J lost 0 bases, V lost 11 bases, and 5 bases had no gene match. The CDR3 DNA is TGTGCCTCCGGGGGGACTAGCACAGATACGCAGTATTTT. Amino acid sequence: CASGGTSTDTQYF.

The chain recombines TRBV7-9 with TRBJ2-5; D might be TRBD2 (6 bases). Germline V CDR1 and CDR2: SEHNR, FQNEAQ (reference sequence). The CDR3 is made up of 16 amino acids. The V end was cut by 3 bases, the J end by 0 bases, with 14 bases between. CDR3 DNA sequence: TGTGCCAGCAGCTTTTGGTCTAGCGCGTACCAAGAGACCCAGTACTTC. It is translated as CASSFWSSAYQETQYF.

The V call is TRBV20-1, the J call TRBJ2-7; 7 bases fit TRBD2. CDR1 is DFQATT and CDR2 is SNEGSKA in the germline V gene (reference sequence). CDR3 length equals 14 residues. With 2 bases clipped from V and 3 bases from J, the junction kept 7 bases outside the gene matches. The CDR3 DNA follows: TGCAGTGCTAGATTCGCGGCGGGGGACTACGAGCAGTACTTC. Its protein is CSARFAAGDYEQYF.

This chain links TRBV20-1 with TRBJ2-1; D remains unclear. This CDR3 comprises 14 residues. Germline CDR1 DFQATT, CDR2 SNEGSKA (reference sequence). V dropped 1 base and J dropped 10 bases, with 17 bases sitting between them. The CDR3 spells CSARGLDGVREQFF. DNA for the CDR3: TGCAGTGCTAGAGGATTGGATGGGGTAAGAGAGCAGTTCTTC.

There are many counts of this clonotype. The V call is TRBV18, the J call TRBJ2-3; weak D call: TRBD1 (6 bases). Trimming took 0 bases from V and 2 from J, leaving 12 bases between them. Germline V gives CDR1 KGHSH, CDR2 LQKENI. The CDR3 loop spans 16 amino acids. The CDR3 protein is CASSPPRGSLTDTQYF. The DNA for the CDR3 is TGTGCCAGCTCACCACCGAGGGGGAGCCTCACAGATACGCAGTATTTT.

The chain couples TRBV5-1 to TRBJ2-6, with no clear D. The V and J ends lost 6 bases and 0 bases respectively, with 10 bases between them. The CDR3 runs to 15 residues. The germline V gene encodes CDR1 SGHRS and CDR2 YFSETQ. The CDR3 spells CASKDVSSGANVLTF. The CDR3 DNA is TGCGCCAGCAAGGACGTGAGCTCTGGGGCCAACGTCCTGACTTTC.

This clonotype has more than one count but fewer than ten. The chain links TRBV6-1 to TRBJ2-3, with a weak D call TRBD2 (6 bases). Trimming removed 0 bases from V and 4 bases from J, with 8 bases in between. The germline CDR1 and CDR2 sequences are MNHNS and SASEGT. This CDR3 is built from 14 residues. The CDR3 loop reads CASSEAGGADTQYF. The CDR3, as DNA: TGTGCCAGCAGTGAAGCAGGAGGGGCAGATACGCAGTATTTT.

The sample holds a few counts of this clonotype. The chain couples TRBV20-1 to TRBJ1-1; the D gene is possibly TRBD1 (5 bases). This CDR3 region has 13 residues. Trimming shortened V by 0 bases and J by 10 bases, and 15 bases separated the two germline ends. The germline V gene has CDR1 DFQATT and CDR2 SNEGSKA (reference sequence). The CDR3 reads CSARDQQGFRAFF. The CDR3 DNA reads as TGCAGTGCTAGAGATCAGCAGGGTTTTAGAGCTTTCTTT.

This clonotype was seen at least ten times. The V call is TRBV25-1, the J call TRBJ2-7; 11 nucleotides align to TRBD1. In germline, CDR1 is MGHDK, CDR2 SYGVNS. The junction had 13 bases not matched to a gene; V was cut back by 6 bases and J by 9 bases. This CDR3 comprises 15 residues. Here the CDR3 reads CASSKRTGGIDWQYF. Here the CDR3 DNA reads TGTGCCAGCAGCAAGAGGACAGGGGGCATCGATTGGCAGTACTTC.

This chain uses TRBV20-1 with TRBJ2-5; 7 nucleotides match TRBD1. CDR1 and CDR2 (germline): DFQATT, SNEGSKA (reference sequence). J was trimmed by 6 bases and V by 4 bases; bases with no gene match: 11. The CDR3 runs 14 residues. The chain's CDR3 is CSAIYPRGPQTQYF. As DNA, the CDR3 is TGCAGTGCTATATATCCGAGGGGGCCTCAGACCCAGTACTTC.

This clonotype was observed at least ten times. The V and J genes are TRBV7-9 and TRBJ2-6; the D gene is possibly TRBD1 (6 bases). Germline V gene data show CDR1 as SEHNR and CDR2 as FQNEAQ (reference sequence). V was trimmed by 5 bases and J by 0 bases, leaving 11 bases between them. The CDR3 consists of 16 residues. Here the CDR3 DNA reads TGTGCCAGCAGCACCTGGGACATCTCTGGGGCCAACGTCCTGACTTTC. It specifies CASSTWDISGANVLTF.

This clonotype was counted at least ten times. CDR3 nucleotides: TGTGCCAGCGGACGCCGTGGACGGGAGTACCAAGAGACCCAGTACTTC. This encodes CASGRRGREYQETQYF. The chain employs TRBV11-2 and TRBJ2-5, with D tentatively TRBD2 (6 bases). The germline V gene has CDR1 SGHAT and CDR2 FQNNGV. V lost 8 bases and J lost 0, with 19 bases in between. There are 16 residues in the CDR3. The full variable domain, with the rest looked up from reference TRBV11-2 and TRBJ2-5, is EAGVAQSPRYKIIEKRQSVAFWCNPISGHATLYWYQQILGQGPKLLIQFQNNGVVDDSQLPKDRFSAERLKGVDSTLKIQPAKLEDSAVYLCASGRRGREYQETQYFGPGTRLLVL.

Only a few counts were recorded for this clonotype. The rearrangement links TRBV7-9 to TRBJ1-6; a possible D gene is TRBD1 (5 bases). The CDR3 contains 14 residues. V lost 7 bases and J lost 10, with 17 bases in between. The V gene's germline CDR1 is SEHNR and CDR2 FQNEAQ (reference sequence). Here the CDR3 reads CASTPGGGKSPLHF. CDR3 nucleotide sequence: TGTGCCAGCACTCCGGGGGGGGGAAAATCACCCCTCCACTTT.

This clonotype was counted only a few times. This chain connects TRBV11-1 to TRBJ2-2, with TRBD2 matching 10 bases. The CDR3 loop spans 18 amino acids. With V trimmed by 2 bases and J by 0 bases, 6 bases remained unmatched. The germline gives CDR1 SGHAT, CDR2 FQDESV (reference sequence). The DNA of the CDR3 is TGTGCCAGCAGCTTAAGACCGGGACTAGCGTCGAACACCGGGGAGCTGTTTTTT. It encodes CASSLRPGLASNTGELFF.

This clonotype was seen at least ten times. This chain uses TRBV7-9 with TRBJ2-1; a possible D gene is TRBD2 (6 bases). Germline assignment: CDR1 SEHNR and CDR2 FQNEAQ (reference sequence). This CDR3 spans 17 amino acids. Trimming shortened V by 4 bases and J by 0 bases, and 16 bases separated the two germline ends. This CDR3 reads CASSSPGLHSSYNEQFF. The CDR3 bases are TGTGCCAGCAGCTCCCCCGGACTACATAGCTCCTACAATGAGCAGTTCTTC.

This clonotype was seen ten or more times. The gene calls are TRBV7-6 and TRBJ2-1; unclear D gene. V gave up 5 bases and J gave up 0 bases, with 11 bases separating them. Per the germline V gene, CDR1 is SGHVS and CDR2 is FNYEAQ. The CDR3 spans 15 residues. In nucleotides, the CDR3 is TGTGCCAGCAGCCAGACCAGGAGCTCCTACAATGAGCAGTTCTTC. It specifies CASSQTRSSYNEQFF.

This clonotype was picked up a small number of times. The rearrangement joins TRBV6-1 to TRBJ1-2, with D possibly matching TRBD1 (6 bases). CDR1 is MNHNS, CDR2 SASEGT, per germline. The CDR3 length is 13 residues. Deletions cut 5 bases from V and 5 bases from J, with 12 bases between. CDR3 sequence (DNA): TGTGCCAGCAGTACAGGGTTTCTTTATGGCTACACCTTC. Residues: CASSTGFLYGYTF.

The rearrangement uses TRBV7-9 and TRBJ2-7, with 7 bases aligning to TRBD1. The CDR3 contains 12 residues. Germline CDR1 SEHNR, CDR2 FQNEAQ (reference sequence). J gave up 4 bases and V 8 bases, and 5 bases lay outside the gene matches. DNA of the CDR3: TGTGCCAGCGAGGGGGCTGGGTACGAGCAGTACGTC. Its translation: CASEGAGYEQYV.

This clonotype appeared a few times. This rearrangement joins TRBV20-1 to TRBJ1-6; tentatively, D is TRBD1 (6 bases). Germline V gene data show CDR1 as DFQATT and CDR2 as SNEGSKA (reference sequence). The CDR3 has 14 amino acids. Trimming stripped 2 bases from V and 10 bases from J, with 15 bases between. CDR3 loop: CSARPAVGASPLHF. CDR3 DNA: TGCAGTGCTAGACCTGCTGTGGGGGCATCACCCCTCCACTTT.

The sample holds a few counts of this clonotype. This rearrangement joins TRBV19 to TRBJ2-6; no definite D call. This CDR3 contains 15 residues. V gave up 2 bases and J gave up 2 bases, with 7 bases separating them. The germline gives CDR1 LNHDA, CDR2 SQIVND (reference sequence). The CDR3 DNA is TGTGCCAGTAGTATAATTAGCACTGGGGCCAACGTCCTGACTTTC. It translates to CASSIISTGANVLTF.

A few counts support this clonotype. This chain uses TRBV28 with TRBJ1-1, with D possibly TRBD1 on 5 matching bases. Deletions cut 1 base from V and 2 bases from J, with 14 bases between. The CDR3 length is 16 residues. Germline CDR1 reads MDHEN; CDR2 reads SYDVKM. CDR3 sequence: CASSLYGAGTNTEAFF. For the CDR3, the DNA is TGTGCCAGCAGTTTATACGGGGCGGGGACTAACACTGAAGCTTTCTTT.

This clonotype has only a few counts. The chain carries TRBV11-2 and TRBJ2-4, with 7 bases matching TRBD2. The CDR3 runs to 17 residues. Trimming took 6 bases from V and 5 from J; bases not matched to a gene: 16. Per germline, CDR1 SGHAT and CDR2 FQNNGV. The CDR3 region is CASRHYGLADQQNIQYF. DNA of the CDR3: TGTGCCAGCAGACACTACGGCCTAGCGGACCAACAAAACATTCAGTACTTC.

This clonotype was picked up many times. CDR3 DNA sequence: TGTGCCAGCAGTGCCCGACAGGGGCCGGATAGCAATCAGCCCCAGCATTTT. Its translation: CASSARQGPDSNQPQHF. The V gene is TRBV6-1, the J gene TRBJ1-5; the match to TRBD1 covers 8 bases. Germline loops: CDR1 MNHNS, CDR2 SASEGT. Trimming at V came to 4 bases and at J to 0 bases, leaving 8 bases not matched to a gene. There are 17 residues in the CDR3.

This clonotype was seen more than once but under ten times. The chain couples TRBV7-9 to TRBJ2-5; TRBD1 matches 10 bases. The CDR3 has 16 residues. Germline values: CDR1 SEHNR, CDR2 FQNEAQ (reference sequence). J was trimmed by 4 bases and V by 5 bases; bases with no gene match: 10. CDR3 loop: CASSPGGQGGGETQYF. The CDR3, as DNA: TGTGCCAGCAGCCCAGGAGGACAGGGGGGTGGAGAGACCCAGTACTTC.

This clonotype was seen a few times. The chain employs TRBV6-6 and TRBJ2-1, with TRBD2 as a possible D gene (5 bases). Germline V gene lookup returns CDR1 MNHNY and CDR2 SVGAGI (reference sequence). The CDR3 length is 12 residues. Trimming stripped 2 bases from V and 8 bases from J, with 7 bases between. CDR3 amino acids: CASSYIGDEQFF. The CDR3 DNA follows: TGTGCCAGCAGTTACATCGGGGATGAGCAGTTCTTC.